A single sample is the source of the 19 T cell receptor beta chains below, sequenced in a study of T-cell memory formation after mild COVID-19. MiXCR was run by TCRdb on the 5' RACE reads, yielding one entry per CDR3 protein. Of over 450,000 distinct CDR3 sequences in the sample, around 21% were seen once. The sequenced sample consisted of PBMCs or a T cell subset sorted from them (not recorded which). These receptor sequences come from an adult woman who had mild COVID-19 (a few samples of this study predate the infection). Cell type and time point are not known.

This clonotype has a handful of counts. The genes are TRBV20-1 and TRBJ1-2; maybe TRBD1 (6 bases). Germline V gene lookup returns CDR1 DFQATT and CDR2 SNEGSKA (reference sequence). This CDR3 region has 16 residues. The V end lost 0 bases, the J end lost 6 bases, and 20 bases lay between the germline ends. The CDR3 reads CSARDAALGGSDGYTF. CDR3 in DNA: TGCAGTGCTAGAGATGCCGCACTAGGGGGATCCGATGGCTACACCTTC.

Only a few counts were recorded for this clonotype. The rearrangement uses TRBV12-3 or TRBV12-4 and TRBJ2-7; D is ambiguous. V was shortened by 3 bases and J by 1 base, with 16 bases between the two germline ends. The CDR3 is 16 residues long. The CDR3 loop is CASSLVGLDLSYEQYF. The CDR3 DNA follows: TGTGCCAGCAGTTTGGTTGGGCTAGACCTATCCTACGAGCAGTACTTC.

This clonotype has just a few counts. CDR3 nucleotides: TGTGCCAGCAGGGCAGGGTCCAGGACCCAGTACTTC. This encodes CASRAGSRTQYF. The chain recombines TRBV12-3 or TRBV12-4 with TRBJ2-5; D might be TRBD1 (5 bases). V was cut by 6 bases and J by 7 bases, with 12 bases left in between. CDR3 length: 12 residues.

The chain has TRBV2 and TRBJ1-6; D not certain. The germline V gene has CDR1 SNHLY and CDR2 FYNNEI. The CDR3 consists of 13 residues. Deletions cut 5 bases from V and 11 bases from J, with 13 bases between. DNA for the CDR3: TGTGCCAGCAGTCGAGAGGAATATACACCCCTCCACTTT. It specifies CASSREEYTPLHF.

This sequence joins TRBV19 and TRBJ1-5; D possibly corresponds to TRBD1 (6 bases). Germline assignment: CDR1 LNHDA and CDR2 SQIVND (reference sequence). Trimming pared 9 bases from V and 4 bases from J, leaving 13 bases between. This CDR3 is built from 13 residues. The CDR3 bases are TGTGCCAGCGGTAGGGGGTCTAATCAGCCCCAGCATTTT. It yields the protein CASGRGSNQPQHF.

The chain links TRBV24-1 to TRBJ1-2; D gene unclear. The germline gives CDR1 KGHDR, CDR2 SFDVKD. This CDR3 comprises 12 residues. V dropped 5 bases and J dropped 5 bases, with 8 bases sitting between them. The CDR3 nucleotides read TGTGCCACCAGTGGGGCGGGTTATGGCTACACCTTC. Translated: CATSGAGYGYTF.

This clonotype was recorded once. The rearrangement uses TRBV19 and TRBJ1-6; D is undetermined. V lost 0 bases, J lost 9 bases, and 12 bases lay in between. CDR3 length equals 15 residues. The germline V gene has CDR1 LNHDA and CDR2 SQIVND (reference sequence). CDR3 region: CASSIEAAKASPLHF. The CDR3 bases are TGTGCCAGTAGTATAGAAGCAGCGAAAGCTTCACCCCTCCACTTT.

The gene calls are TRBV4-1 and TRBJ1-5, with D possibly TRBD1 on 6 matching bases. Deletions cut 0 bases from V and 2 bases from J, with 14 bases between. The CDR3 loop spans 17 amino acids. The germline V gene encodes CDR1 MGHRA and CDR2 YSYEKL. CDR3 sequence (DNA): TGCGCCAGCAGCCAAGATGGCAGGGGCCGACGCAATCAGCCCCAGCATTTT. Translated, it gives CASSQDGRGRRNQPQHF.

The chain combines TRBV4-2 with TRBJ1-1, with D tentatively TRBD1 (6 bases). This CDR3 region has 14 residues. The V gene's germline CDR1 is LGHNA and CDR2 YNFKEQ. Deletions cut 4 bases from V and 1 base from J, with 10 bases between. CDR3 DNA: TGTGCCAGCAGCCCGGACAGTAAGAACACTGAAGCTTTCTTT. This sequence encodes CASSPDSKNTEAFF.

This clonotype was counted between two and nine times. The chain recombines TRBV7-8 with TRBJ2-5, with D maybe TRBD2 (6 bases). CDR1 and CDR2 (germline): SGHVS, FQNEAQ. CDR3 length equals 15 residues. The V gene lost 1 base and the J gene lost 10 bases, with 19 bases spanning the gap. CDR3 amino acids: CASSLGGSGYGSQYF. The DNA of the CDR3 is TGTGCCAGCAGCTTAGGGGGTAGCGGCTACGGAAGCCAGTACTTC.

This clonotype was recorded a few times. This chain uses TRBV24-1 with TRBJ2-1; D not certain. The V and J ends lost 9 bases and 6 bases respectively, with 14 bases between them. Germline V gene lookup returns CDR1 KGHDR and CDR2 SFDVKD. The CDR3 has 13 amino acids. Written as DNA, the CDR3 is TGTGCCACCCAGCTCGGGCCAAGCAATGAGCAGTTCTTC. It codes for CATQLGPSNEQFF.

The CDR3 DNA reads TGTGCCAGTAGTGAAGGACAGGGGGCATCCTACGAGCAGTACTTC. Translating it yields CASSEGQGASYEQYF. The rearrangement uses TRBV19 and TRBJ2-7; 11 bases map to TRBD1. The CDR3 is made up of 15 amino acids. After removal of 5 bases from V and 1 base from J, the junction contained 4 bases not matched to a gene. From germline, CDR1 is LNHDA and CDR2 SQIVND (reference sequence).

In its sample, this clonotype was seen a few times. This chain connects TRBV7-8 to TRBJ2-3; 8 nucleotides line up with TRBD1. Losses at the gene ends were 3 bases for V and 0 bases for J; bases not matched to a gene: 11. This CDR3 contains 18 residues. Germline assignment: CDR1 SGHVS and CDR2 FQNEAQ. CDR3 amino acids: CASSLVDRGLPSTDTQYF. In DNA form, the CDR3 reads TGTGCCAGCAGCTTGGTTGACAGGGGCCTGCCTAGCACAGATACGCAGTATTTT.

This clonotype was observed a handful of times. The chain employs TRBV27 and TRBJ1-4; no clear D gene. The V and J ends lost 5 bases and 7 bases respectively, with 14 bases between them. There are 14 residues in the CDR3. Germline-derived CDR1 and CDR2 are MNHEY and SMNVEV (reference sequence). This chain's CDR3 is CASSALETREKLFF. The DNA for the CDR3 is TGTGCCAGCAGTGCCCTCGAGACTCGTGAAAAACTGTTTTTT.

Ten or more counts support this clonotype. This chain links TRBV7-7 with TRBJ2-2; TRBD1 matches at 8 bases. Germline V gene lookup returns CDR1 SSHAT and CDR2 FNYEAQ (reference sequence). V shed 6 bases and J 1 base; nucleotides not matched to a gene: 1. CDR3 length equals 14 residues. CDR3 bases: TGTGCCAGCAGGGGGACAGGGAACACCGGGGAGCTGTTTTTT. It specifies CASRGTGNTGELFF.

This chain uses TRBV7-8 with TRBJ2-7, with a weak D call TRBD1 (6 bases). The CDR3 totals 16 residues. The V and J ends lost 3 bases and 0 bases respectively, with 15 bases between them. The V gene's germline CDR1 is SGHVS and CDR2 FQNEAQ. This CDR3 reads CASSFTGQWSSYEQYF. For the CDR3, the DNA is TGTGCCAGCAGCTTTACTGGACAGTGGAGCTCCTACGAGCAGTACTTC.

This clonotype has more than one count but fewer than ten. The chain couples TRBV23-1 to TRBJ2-2, with D uncertain. TRBV23-1 is sorted into the ORF group, with uncertain function. The CDR3 extends over 13 amino acids. The V gene lost 8 bases and the J gene lost 3 bases, with 10 bases spanning the gap. Here the CDR3 DNA reads TGCGCCAGCCGATCAGGTTACACCGGGGAGCTGTTTTTT. It specifies CASRSGYTGELFF.

This clonotype has a handful of counts. CDR3 coding DNA: TGTGCCACCAGTGCCCTCACAGGGGATAGCTACAATGAGCAGTTCTTC. Translating it yields CATSALTGDSYNEQFF. This chain joins TRBV24-1 and TRBJ2-1; 7 bases are shared with TRBD1. The CDR3 has 16 amino acids. Germline V lookup: CDR1 KGHDR, CDR2 SFDVKD. Unmatched junction bases numbered 9, after V lost 5 bases and J lost 3 bases.

This clonotype was recorded a few times. The chain employs TRBV5-1 and TRBJ2-7, with 9 bases that match TRBD2. The CDR3 consists of 16 residues. Germline CDR1 reads SGHRS; CDR2 reads YFSETQ. V shed 0 bases and J 3 bases; nucleotides not matched to a gene: 7. The CDR3: CASSLAPGLAGYEQYF. CDR3 bases: TGCGCCAGCAGCTTGGCCCCGGGACTAGCTGGCTACGAGCAGTACTTC.